This T cell receptor beta chain is drawn from a study of T-cell reconstitution after alpha-beta-depleted transplantation in children. Study-wide findings and caveats: Newly produced T cells mostly provided counts and TCRbeta diversity after one year, as hyperexpanded clones declined. As was reported, about two months after transplant, alpha-beta T cells came from several hundred expanded graft clones. TCRbeta diversity was high at day 60 in some patients (a result of surviving recipient T cells and thymic progenitors).

This sample's TCRbeta library carried unique molecular identifier barcodes. MiXCR, applied by TCRdb to the PCR reads, yields one record per CDR3 protein. The sample lists about 340,000 distinct CDR3 sequences, around 15% occurring once. This clonotype was counted many times. Its antigen is unidentified. Trimming stripped 0 bases from V and 14 bases from J, with 11 bases between. Germline V CDR1 and CDR2: MGHRA, YSYEKL. The CDR3 is 12 residues long. The receptor comes from a male patient aged 2 to 9 who had a stem cell transplant for acute lymphoblastic leukemia, so the T cells may come from the graft donor. The sequencing here drew on PBMCs, mostly from graft donor cells, taken 360 days after TCRalphabeta/CD19-depleted stem cell transplant. The chain recombines TRBV4-1 with TRBJ2-1; tentatively, D is TRBD1 (6 bases). The CDR3 DNA sequence: TGCGCCAGCAGCCAAGATCTCAGGGGCAAGTTCTTC. This sequence encodes CASSQDLRGKFF.